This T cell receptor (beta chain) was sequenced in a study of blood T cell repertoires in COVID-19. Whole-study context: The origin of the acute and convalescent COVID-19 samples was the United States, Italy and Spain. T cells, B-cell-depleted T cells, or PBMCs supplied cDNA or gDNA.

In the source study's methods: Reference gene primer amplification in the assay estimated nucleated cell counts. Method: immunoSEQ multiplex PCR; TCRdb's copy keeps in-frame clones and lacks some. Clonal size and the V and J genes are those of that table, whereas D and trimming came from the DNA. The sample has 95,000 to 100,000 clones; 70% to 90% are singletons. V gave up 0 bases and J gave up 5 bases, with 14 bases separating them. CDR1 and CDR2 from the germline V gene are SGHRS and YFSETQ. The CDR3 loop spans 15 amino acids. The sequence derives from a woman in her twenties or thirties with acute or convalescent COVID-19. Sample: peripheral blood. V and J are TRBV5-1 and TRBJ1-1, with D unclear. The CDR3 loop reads CASSLVAPEVTEAFF. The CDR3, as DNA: TGCGCCAGCAGCTTGGTAGCCCCCGAGGTTACTGAAGCTTTCTTT. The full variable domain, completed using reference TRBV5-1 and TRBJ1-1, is KAGVTQTPRYLIKTRGQQVTLSCSPISGHRSVSWYQQTPGQGLQFLFEYFSETQRNKGNFPGRFSGRQFSNSRSEMNVSTLELGDSALYLCASSLVAPEVTEAFFGQGTRLTVV.